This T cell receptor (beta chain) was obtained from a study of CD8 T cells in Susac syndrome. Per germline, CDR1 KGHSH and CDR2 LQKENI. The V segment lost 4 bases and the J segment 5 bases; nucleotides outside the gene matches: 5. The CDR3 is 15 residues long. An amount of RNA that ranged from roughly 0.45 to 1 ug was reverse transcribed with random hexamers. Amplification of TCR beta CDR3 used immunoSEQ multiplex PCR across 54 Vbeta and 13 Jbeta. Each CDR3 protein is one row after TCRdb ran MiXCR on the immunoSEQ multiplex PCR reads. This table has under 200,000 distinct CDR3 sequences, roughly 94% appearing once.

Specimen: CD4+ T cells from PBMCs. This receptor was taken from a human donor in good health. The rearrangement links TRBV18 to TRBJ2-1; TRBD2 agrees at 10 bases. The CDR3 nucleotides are TGTGCCAGCTCACGAGCGGGGGGGCCGGACAATGAGCAGTTCTTC. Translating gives CASSRAGGPDNEQFF.